This T cell receptor beta chain derives from a study of graft-versus-host responses after intestinal transplantation. Study overall: Isolated intestinal, liver-intestinal, or multivisceral transplants had been given to the recipients. After anti-thymocyte globulin induction, recipients took tacrolimus and steroids for around 3 years.

The method was immunoSEQ multiplex PCR; TCRdb's version includes in-frame clones alone and lacks a portion of them. This table has roughly 40,000 clones, approximately 95% appearing once. The CDR3 contains 16 residues. The germline gives CDR1 SGHRS, CDR2 YFSETQ. V shed 7 bases and J 2 bases; nucleotides not matched to a gene: 13. The source of this sequence is a human patient who received an intestinal transplant, so some T cells may come from the graft donor. The V call is TRBV5-1, the J call TRBJ2-3, with 7 bases matching TRBD1. The sequenced sample was PBMCs, obtained around 730 days after intestinal transplantation. The CDR3 bases are TGCGCCAGCTCAAAAGGACAGGACCATTCCACAGATACGCAGTATTTT. This codes for CASSKGQDHSTDTQYF.